The next 19 T cell receptor beta chains were all read from a single sample in a study of OX40 agonist ivuxolimab in advanced cancers. Assay: immunoSEQ multiplex PCR; the TCRdb copy retains only in-frame clones and omits some. The table records approximately 51,000 clones, around 77% of them present only once. The source material was CD4+ or CD8+ T cells sorted from blood, sampled in a trial of the OX40 agonist ivuxolimab. The source is an adult with an advanced solid tumor such as melanoma, head and neck, liver or kidney cancer.

This clone was recorded only once. J is TRBJ2-1 and V is TRBV5-5; 11 bases match TRBD2. CDR3 length: 14 amino acids. The germline gives CDR1 SGHKS, CDR2 YYEKEE (reference sequence). V gave up 4 bases and J gave up 5 bases; unmatched junction bases: 2. The chain's CDR3 is CASSPGLADNEQFF. DNA for the CDR3: TGTGCCAGCAGCCCGGGACTAGCGGACAATGAGCAGTTCTTC.

The chain carries TRBV5-4 and TRBJ1-3; 7 positions match TRBD1. The CDR3 extends over 15 amino acids. Germline lookup yields CDR1 SGHNT and CDR2 YYREEE (reference sequence). With V trimmed by 0 bases and J by 6 bases, 6 bases remained unmatched. CDR3 region: CASSLEGGGQNTIYF. As DNA, the CDR3 is TGTGCCAGCAGCTTGGAAGGAGGGGGCCAAAACACCATATATTTT.

This chain joins TRBV2 and TRBJ2-1, with 8 bases lining up with TRBD2. Germline V gene sequence: CDR1 SNHLY, CDR2 FYNNEI. The CDR3 covers 14 residues. Germline trimming cut 6 bases from V and 5 bases from J; bases unmatched to any gene: 6. The DNA of the CDR3 is TGTGCCAGCAGCGAGCGGGGGTTCGACAATGAGCAGTTCTTC. It specifies CASSERGFDNEQFF. Supplemented by reference TRBV2 and TRBJ2-1, the full variable domain reads EPEVTQTPSHQVTQMGQEVILRCVPISNHLYFYWYRQILGQKVEFLVSFYNNEISEKSEIFDDQFSVERPDGSNFTLKIRSTKLEDSAMYFCASSERGFDNEQFFGPGTRLTVL.

The chain couples TRBV10-3 to TRBJ1-1; D possibly corresponds to TRBD1 (5 bases). Trimming removed 7 bases from V and 4 bases from J, with 16 bases in between. This CDR3 contains 14 residues. Germline values: CDR1 ENHRY, CDR2 SYGVKD. CDR3 loop: CAIKGYGSGTEAFF. The CDR3 nucleotides read TGTGCCATCAAGGGGTATGGTTCGGGCACTGAAGCTTTCTTT.

The J gene is TRBJ2-3, the V gene TRBV13; TRBD2 matches at 10 bases. V was clipped by 8 bases and J by 5 bases; unmatched bases: 7. Germline CDR1 reads PRHDT; CDR2 reads FYEKMQ (reference sequence). The CDR3 loop spans 14 amino acids. The CDR3 nucleotides are TGTGCCAGCTCCCGTCGACTAGCGGGAGATACGCAGTATTTT. Encoded protein: CASSRRLAGDTQYF.

The rearrangement joins TRBV2 to TRBJ1-5; no clear D gene. Trimming left V 7 bases short and J 3 bases short, with 10 bases between. There are 13 residues in the CDR3. The germline V gene encodes CDR1 SNHLY and CDR2 FYNNEI. The CDR3 DNA sequence: TGTGCCAGCAATCCGGATATCAATCAGCCCCAGCATTTT. Translation gives CASNPDINQPQHF.

V and J are TRBV5-1 and TRBJ2-6; maybe TRBD1 (6 bases). The CDR3 covers 15 residues. CDR1 and CDR2 (germline): SGHRS, YFSETQ. Trimming removed 3 bases at V and 3 bases at J, with 10 bases between. Here the CDR3 reads CASSSWTDGANVLTF. The CDR3 DNA reads as TGCGCCAGCAGCTCTTGGACAGATGGGGCCAACGTCCTGACTTTC. Variable domain in full (rest from reference TRBV5-1 and TRBJ2-6): KAGVTQTPRYLIKTRGQQVTLSCSPISGHRSVSWYQQTPGQGLQFLFEYFSETQRNKGNFPGRFSGRQFSNSRSEMNVSTLELGDSALYLCASSSWTDGANVLTFGAGSRLTVL.

This chain connects TRBV5-4 to TRBJ1-1; TRBD1 agrees at 11 bases. V lost 0 bases and J lost 6; bases outside the gene matches: 4. The CDR3 contains 15 residues. The germline V gene has CDR1 SGHNT and CDR2 YYREEE (reference sequence). The CDR3 bases are TGTGCCAGCAGCTTGGATTCGGGACAGGGGGCTGAAGCTTTCTTT. Protein sequence: CASSLDSGQGAEAFF.

The V gene is TRBV28, the J gene TRBJ2-7, with 7 bases aligning to TRBD1. The CDR3 is 14 residues long. J was trimmed by 2 bases and V by 7 bases; bases with no gene match: 8. CDR1 MDHEN and CDR2 SYDVKM come from the germline V gene. CDR3 DNA: TGTGCCAGCACCGTGACAGGGATACCCTACGAGCAGTACTTC. Translation: CASTVTGIPYEQYF.

This chain joins TRBV7-2 and TRBJ2-1; possibly TRBD1 for D (5 bases). Trimming took 5 bases from V and 6 from J, leaving 14 bases between them. This CDR3 has 14 amino acids. From germline, CDR1 is SGHTA and CDR2 FQGNSA. DNA for the CDR3: TGTGCCAGCAGCCAACCTCAGGGCCTCAATGAGCAGTTCTTC. This sequence encodes CASSQPQGLNEQFF.

The genes are TRBV5-1 and TRBJ1-2, with 9 bases that match TRBD1. CDR3 length: 13 residues. Germline CDR1 SGHRS, CDR2 YFSETQ. V lost 4 bases to trimming and J lost 6 bases; unmatched junction nucleotides: 4. The CDR3 region is CASSAGQGNGYTF. DNA for the CDR3: TGCGCCAGCAGCGCCGGACAGGGGAATGGCTACACCTTC.

This chain joins TRBV6-5 and TRBJ1-5; D is unclear. The CDR3 extends over 14 amino acids. The ends were cut back, 5 bases at V and 0 bases at J, with 8 bases in the middle. Germline V CDR1 and CDR2: MNHEY, SVGAGI. CDR3 sequence (DNA): TGTGCCAGCAGTCCGACACATAGCAATCAGCCCCAGCATTTT. Its protein product is CASSPTHSNQPQHF.

This chain joins TRBV6-5 and TRBJ1-1; D gene uncertain. CDR1 MNHEY and CDR2 SVGAGI come from the germline V gene. Trimming left V 5 bases short and J 4 bases short, with 5 bases between. This CDR3 region has 11 residues. The CDR3 nucleotides read TGTGCCAGCAGTAAAGGCACTGAAGCTTTCTTT. Encoded protein: CASSKGTEAFF.

This clone was seen a few times. The rearrangement joins TRBV18 to TRBJ1-6; 8 bases map to TRBD1. Germline lookup yields CDR1 KGHSH and CDR2 LQKENI. The CDR3 has 17 residues. The trim removed 3 bases at V and 5 bases at J, leaving 9 bases unmatched. The CDR3 is CASSPNVGTGDNSPLHF. CDR3 coding DNA: TGTGCCAGCTCACCGAACGTGGGGACAGGTGATAATTCACCCCTCCACTTT.

Concerning this clone: Relative to the germline gene, one junction end is altered; a read error may explain this. The chain joins TRBV7-7 to TRBJ1-1; 7 nucleotides match TRBD1. The CDR3 covers 14 residues. CDR1 and CDR2 (germline): SSHAT, FNYEAQ (reference sequence). The CDR3 DNA sequence: TGTGCTAGCAGCCAAGGGGGCGCGGGCACTGAAGCTTTCTTT. This gives the protein CASSQGGAGTEAFF.

This clone has a single count. CDR3 in DNA: TGTGCCAGCAGTGAACGGGCGTGGGGGAACACTGAAGCTTTCTTT. Amino acid sequence: CASSERAWGNTEAFF. V gene TRBV25-1 combines with J gene TRBJ1-1; D not certain. Trimming removed 2 bases at V and 1 base at J, with 11 bases between. CDR1 and CDR2 (germline): MGHDK, SYGVNS. The CDR3 loop spans 15 amino acids.

The sample holds a few counts of this clone. The V gene is TRBV7-8, the J gene TRBJ2-7; 8 bases are a match to TRBD1. The CDR3 length is 17 residues. V lost 5 bases and J lost 2; bases outside the gene matches: 14. Germline CDR1 SGHVS, CDR2 FQNEAQ. DNA for the CDR3: TGTGCCAGCAGCCCCCCCTTCCGGGACAGGATGGCCTACGAGCAGTACTTC. Amino acids: CASSPPFRDRMAYEQYF.

The V gene is TRBV20-1, the J gene TRBJ1-2; TRBD1 aligns across 7 bases. V dropped 8 bases and J dropped 4; count of bases not matched to a gene: 4. Germline V gene lookup returns CDR1 DFQATT and CDR2 SNEGSKA (reference sequence). The CDR3 sequence is 11 residues long. The DNA for the CDR3 is TGCAGTTCTACAGGGGTCTATGGCTACACCTTC. Translation: CSSTGVYGYTF.

The chain uses TRBV6-5 and TRBJ1-1; no firm D call. The ends were cut back, 6 bases at V and 3 bases at J, with 11 bases in the middle. The CDR3 runs to 13 residues. Germline V lookup: CDR1 MNHEY, CDR2 SVGAGI. The CDR3 DNA follows: TGTGCCAGCAGGGGCAGCGTGTACACTGAAGCTTTCTTT. Amino acid sequence: CASRGSVYTEAFF.